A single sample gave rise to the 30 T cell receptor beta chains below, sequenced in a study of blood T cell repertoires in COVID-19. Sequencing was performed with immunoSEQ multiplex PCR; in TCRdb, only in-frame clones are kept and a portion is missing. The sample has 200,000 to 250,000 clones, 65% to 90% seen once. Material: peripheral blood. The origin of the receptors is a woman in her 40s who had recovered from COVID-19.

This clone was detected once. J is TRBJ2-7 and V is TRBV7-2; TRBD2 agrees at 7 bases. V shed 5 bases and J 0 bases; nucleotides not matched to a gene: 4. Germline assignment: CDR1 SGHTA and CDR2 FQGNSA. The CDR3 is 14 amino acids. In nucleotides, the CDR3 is TGTGCCAGCAGCGCTAGCGGTTACTCCTACGAGCAGTACTTC. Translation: CASSASGYSYEQYF.

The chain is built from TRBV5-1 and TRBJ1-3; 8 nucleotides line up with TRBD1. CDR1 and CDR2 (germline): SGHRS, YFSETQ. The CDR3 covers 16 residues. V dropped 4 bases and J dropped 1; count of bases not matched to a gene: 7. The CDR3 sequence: CASSPGTGISGNTIYF. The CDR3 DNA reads TGCGCCAGCAGCCCCGGGACAGGAATATCTGGAAACACCATATATTTT.

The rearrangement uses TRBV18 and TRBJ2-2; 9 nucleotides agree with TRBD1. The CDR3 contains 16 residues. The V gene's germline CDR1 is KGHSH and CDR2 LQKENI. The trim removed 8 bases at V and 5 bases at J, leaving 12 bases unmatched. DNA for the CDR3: TGTGCCAGCACGAGGGGACAGGGATCTTGGACCGGGGAGCTGTTTTTT. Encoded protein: CASTRGQGSWTGELFF. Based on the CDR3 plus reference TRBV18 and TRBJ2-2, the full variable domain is NAGVMQNPRHLVRRRGQEARLRCSPMKGHSHVYWYRQLPEEGLKFMVYLQKENIIDESGMPKERFSAEFPKEGPSILRIQQVVRGDSAAYFCASTRGQGSWTGELFFGEGSRLTVL.

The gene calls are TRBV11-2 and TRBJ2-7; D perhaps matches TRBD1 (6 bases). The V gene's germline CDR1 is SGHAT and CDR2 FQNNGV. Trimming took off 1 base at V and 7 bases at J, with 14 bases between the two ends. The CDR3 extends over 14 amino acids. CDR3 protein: CASSLVQGPGEQYF. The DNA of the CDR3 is TGTGCCAGCAGCTTAGTACAGGGACCGGGTGAGCAGTACTTC.

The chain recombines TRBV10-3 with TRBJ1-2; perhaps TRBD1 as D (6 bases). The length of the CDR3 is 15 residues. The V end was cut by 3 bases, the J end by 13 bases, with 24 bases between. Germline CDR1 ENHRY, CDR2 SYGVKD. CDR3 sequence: CAISEDPLQQGSRTF. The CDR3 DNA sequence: TGTGCCATCAGTGAAGACCCGCTTCAACAGGGCTCCCGCACCTTC.

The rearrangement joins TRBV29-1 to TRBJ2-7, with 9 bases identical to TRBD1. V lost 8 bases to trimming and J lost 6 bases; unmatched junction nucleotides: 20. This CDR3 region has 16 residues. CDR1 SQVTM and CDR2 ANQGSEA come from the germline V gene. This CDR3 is CSIIHVIGTGIGEQYF. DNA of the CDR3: TGCAGCATAATCCACGTTATTGGGACAGGGATTGGCGAGCAGTACTTC.

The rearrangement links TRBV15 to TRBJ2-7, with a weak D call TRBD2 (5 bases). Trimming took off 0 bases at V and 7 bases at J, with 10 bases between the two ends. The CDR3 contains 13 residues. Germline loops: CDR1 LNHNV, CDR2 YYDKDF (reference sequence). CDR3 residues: CATSRDSGGEQYF. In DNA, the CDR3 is TGTGCCACCAGCAGAGATTCCGGCGGGGAGCAGTACTTC.

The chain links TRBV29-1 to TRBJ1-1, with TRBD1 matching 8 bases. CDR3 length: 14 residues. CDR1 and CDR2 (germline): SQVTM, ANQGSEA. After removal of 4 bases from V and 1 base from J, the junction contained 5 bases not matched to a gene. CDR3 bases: TGCAGCGTTGCACCGACAGGGGCGAACACTGAAGCTTTCTTT. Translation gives CSVAPTGANTEAFF.

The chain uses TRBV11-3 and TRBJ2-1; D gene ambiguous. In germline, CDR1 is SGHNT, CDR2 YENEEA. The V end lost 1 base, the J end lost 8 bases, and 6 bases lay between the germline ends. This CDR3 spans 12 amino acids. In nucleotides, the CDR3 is TGTGCCAGCAGCTTAGGAGAATATGAGCAGTTCTTC. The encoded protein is CASSLGEYEQFF.

The CDR3 here is CASSYSRTGGNYGYTF. In DNA, the CDR3 is TGTGCCAGCAGTTACTCGAGGACAGGGGGGAACTATGGCTACACCTTC. The chain uses TRBV6-6 and TRBJ1-2, with 10 bases that match TRBD1. The germline V gene has CDR1 MNHNY and CDR2 SVGAGI (reference sequence). The V and J ends lost 0 bases and 2 bases, in that order; junction bases with no gene match: 3. CDR3 length equals 16 residues.

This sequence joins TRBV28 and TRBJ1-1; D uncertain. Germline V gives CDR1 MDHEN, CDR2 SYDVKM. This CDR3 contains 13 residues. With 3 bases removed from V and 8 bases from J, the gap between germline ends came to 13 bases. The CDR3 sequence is CASSLETRNEAFF. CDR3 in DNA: TGTGCCAGCAGTTTGGAGACGAGGAACGAAGCTTTCTTT.

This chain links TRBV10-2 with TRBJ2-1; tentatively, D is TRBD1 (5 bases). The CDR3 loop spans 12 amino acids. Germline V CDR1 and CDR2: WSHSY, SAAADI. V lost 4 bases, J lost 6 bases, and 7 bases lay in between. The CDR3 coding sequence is TGCGCCAGCAGTGTAGACAGCAATGAGCAGTTCTTC. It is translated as CASSVDSNEQFF.

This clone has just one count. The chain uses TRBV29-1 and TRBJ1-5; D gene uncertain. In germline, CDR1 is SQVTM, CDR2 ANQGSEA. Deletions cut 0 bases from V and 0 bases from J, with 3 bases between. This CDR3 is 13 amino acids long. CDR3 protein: CSVEDISNQPQHF. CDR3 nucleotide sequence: TGCAGCGTTGAAGACATTAGCAATCAGCCCCAGCATTTT.

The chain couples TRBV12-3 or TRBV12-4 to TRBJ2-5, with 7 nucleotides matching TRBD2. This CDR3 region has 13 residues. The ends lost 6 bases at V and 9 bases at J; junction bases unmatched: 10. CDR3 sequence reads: CASSGGVGRAQYF. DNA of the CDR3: TGTGCCAGCAGCGGCGGTGTGGGGAGGGCCCAGTACTTC.

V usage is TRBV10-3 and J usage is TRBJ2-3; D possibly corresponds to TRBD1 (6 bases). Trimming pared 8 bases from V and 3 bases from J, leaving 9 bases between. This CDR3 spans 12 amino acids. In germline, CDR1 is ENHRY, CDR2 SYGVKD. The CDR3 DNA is TGTGCCATCGGGGGCTGGACAGATACGCAGTATTTT. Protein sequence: CAIGGWTDTQYF.

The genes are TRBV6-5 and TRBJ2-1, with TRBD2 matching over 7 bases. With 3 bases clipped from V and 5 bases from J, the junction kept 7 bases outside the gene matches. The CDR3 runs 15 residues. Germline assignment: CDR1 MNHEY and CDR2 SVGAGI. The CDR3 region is CASSYGGVEDNEQFF. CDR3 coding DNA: TGTGCCAGCAGTTATGGGGGGGTTGAGGACAATGAGCAGTTCTTC.

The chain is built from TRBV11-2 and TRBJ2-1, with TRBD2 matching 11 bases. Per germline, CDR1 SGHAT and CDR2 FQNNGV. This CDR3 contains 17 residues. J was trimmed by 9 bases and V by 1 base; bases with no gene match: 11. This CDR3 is CASSLGVIAGGQVEQFF. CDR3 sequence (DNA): TGTGCCAGCAGCTTAGGTGTTATAGCGGGGGGGCAGGTTGAGCAGTTCTTC.

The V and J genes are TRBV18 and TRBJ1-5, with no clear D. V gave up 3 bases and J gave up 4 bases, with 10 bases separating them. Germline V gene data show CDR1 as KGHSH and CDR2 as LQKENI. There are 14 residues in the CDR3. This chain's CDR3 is CASSPGLYNQPQHF. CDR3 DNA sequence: TGTGCCAGCTCACCCGGACTGTATAATCAGCCCCAGCATTTT.

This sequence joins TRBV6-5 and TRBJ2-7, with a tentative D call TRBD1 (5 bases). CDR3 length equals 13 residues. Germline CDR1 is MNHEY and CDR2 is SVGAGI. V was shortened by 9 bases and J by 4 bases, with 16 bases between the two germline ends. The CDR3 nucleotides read TGTGCCAGTCAGTCAAGGACAAGATACGAGCAGTACTTC. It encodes CASQSRTRYEQYF.

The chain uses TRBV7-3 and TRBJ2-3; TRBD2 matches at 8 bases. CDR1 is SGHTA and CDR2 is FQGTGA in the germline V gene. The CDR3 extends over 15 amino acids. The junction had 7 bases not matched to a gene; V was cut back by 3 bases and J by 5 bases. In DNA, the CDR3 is TGTGCCAGCAGCTTGATAGCGGGGCGGGGAGATACGCAGTATTTT. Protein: CASSLIAGRGDTQYF.

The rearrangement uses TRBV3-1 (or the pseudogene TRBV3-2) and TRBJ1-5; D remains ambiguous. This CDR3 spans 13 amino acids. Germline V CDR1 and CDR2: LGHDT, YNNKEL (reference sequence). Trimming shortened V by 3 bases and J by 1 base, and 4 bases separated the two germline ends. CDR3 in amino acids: CASSHQSNQPQHF. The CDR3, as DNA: TGTGCCAGCAGCCATCAGAGCAATCAGCCCCAGCATTTT.

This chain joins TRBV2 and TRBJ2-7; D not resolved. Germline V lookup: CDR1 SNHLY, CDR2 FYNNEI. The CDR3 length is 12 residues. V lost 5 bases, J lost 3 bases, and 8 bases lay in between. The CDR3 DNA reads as TGTGCCAGCAGTATCAGTGGCTACGAGCAGTACTTC. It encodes CASSISGYEQYF.

The CDR3 reads CASSDSETGNYGYTF. The CDR3 region has the DNA TGTGCCAGCAGTGACTCGGAAACAGGGAACTATGGCTACACCTTC. This chain joins TRBV25-1 and TRBJ1-2, with D perhaps matching TRBD1 (6 bases). Germline CDR1 and CDR2: MGHDK and SYGVNS. The CDR3 consists of 15 residues. V was trimmed by 3 bases and J by 2 bases, leaving 13 bases between them.

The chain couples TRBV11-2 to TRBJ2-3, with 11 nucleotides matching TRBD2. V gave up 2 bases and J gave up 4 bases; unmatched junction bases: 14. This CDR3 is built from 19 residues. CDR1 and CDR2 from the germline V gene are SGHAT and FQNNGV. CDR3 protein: CASSLPSSGGPVVADTQYF. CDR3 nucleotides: TGTGCCAGCAGCTTACCATCTAGCGGGGGGCCCGTGGTGGCAGATACGCAGTATTTT.

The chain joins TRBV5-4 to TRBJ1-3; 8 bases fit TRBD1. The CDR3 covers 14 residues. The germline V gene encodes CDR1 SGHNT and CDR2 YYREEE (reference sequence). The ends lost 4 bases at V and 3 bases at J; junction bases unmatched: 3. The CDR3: CASSPGGIGNTIYF. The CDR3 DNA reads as TGTGCCAGCAGCCCAGGGGGCATTGGAAACACCATATATTTT.

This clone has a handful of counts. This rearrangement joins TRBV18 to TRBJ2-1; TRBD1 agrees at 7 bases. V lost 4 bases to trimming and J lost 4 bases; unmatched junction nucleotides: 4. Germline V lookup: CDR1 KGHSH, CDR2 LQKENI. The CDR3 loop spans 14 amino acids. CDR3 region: CASSRRDRYNEQFF. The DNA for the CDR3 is TGTGCCAGCTCACGAAGGGACAGATACAATGAGCAGTTCTTC.

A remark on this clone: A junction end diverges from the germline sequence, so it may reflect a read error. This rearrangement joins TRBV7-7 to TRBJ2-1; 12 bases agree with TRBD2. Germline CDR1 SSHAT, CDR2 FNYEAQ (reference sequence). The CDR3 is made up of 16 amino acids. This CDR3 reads CASSLQLAGGSNEQFF. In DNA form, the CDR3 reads TGTGCTAGCAGCCTACAACTAGCGGGGGGTTCCAATGAGCAGTTCTTC.

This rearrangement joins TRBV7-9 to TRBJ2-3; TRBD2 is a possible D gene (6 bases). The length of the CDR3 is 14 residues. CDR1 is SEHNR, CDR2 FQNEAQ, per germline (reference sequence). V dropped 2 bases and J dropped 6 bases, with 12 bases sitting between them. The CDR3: CASSLTFTSDTQYF. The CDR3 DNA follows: TGTGCCAGCAGCTTAACGTTTACTAGCGATACGCAGTATTTT. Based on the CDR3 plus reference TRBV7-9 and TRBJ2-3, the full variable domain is DTGVSQNPRHKITKRGQNVTFRCDPISEHNRLYWYRQTLGQGPEFLTYFQNEAQLEKSRLLSDRFSAERPKGSFSTLEIQRTEQGDSAMYLCASSLTFTSDTQYFGPGTRLTVL.

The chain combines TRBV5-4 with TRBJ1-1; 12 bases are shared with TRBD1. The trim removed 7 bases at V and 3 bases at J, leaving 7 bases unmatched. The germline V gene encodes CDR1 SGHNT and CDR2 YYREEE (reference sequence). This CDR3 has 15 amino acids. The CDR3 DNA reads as TGTGCCAGCTGGGACAGGGGGCGTGAGTACACTGAAGCTTTCTTT. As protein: CASWDRGREYTEAFF.

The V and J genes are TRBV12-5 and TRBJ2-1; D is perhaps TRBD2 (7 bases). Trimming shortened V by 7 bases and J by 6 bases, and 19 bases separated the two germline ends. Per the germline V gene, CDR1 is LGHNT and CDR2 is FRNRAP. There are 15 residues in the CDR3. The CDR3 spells CASAAGGLMGNEQFF. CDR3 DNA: TGTGCTAGTGCCGCCGGGGGGCTAATGGGCAATGAGCAGTTCTTC.